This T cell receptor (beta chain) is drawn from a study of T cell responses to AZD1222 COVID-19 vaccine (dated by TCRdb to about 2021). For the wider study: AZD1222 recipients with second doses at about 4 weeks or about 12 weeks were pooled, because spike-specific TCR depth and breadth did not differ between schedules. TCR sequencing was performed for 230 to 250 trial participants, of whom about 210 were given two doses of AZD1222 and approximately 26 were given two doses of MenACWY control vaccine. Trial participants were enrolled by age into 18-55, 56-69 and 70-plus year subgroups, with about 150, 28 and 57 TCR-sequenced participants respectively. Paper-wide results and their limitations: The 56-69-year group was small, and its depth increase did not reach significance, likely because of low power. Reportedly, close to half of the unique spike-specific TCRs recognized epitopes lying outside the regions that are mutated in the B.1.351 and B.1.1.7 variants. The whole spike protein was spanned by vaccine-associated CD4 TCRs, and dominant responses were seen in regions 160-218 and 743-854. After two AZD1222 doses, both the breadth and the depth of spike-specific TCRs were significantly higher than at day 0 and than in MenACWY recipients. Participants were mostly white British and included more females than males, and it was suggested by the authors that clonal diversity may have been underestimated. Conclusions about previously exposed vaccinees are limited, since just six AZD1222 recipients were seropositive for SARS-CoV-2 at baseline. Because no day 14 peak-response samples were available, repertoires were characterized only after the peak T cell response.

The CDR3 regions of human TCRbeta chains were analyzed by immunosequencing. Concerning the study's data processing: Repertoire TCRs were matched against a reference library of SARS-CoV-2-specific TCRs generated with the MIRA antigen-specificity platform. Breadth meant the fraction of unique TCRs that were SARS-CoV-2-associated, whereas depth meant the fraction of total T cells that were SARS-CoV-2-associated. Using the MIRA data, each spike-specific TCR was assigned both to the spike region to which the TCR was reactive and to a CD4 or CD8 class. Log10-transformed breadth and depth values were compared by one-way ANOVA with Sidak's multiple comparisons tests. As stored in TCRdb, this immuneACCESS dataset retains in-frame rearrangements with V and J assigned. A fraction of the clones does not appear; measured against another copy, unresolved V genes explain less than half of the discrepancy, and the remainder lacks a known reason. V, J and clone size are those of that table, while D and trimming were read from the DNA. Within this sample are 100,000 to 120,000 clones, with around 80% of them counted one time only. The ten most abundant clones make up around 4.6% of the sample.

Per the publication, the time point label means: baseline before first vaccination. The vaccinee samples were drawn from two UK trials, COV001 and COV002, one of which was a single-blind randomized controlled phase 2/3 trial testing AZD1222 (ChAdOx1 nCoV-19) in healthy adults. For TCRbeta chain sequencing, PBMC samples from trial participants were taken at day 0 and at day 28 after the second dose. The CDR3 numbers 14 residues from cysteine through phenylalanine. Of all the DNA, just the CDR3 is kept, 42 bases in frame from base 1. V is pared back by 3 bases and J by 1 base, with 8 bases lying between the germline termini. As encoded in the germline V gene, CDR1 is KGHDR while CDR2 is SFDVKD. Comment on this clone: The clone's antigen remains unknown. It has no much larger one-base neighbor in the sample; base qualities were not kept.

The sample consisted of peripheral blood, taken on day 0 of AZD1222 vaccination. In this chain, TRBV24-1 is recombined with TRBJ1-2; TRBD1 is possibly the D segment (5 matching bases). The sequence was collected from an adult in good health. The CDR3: CATSDPQGNYGYTF. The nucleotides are TGTGCCACCAGTGATCCCCAGGGTAACTATGGCTACACCTTC.